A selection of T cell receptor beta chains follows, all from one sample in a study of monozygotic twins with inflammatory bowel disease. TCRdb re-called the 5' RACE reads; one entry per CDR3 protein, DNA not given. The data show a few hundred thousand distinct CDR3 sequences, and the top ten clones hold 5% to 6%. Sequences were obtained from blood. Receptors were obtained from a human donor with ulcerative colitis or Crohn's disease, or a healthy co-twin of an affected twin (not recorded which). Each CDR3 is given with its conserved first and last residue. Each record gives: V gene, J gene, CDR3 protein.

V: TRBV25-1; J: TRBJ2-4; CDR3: CASSRTGWGVAKNIQYF
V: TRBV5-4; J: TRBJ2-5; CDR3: CASSRKDGEETQYF
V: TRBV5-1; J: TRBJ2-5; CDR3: CASNYRETQYF
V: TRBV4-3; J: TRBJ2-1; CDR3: CASSQDHLYNEQFF
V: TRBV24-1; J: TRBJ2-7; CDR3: CATSDYTGTGHREQYF
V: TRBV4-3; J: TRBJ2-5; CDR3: CASSQDPTWGQETQYF
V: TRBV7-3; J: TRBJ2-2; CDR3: CASSKGQESNTGELFF
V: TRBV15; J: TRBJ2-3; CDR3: CATSRKTGTKFYTQYF
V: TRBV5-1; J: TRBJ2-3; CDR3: CASREAGVGTDTQYF
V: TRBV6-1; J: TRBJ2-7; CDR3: CASSRYGQAYEQYF
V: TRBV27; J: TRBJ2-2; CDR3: CASPFGGASTGELFF
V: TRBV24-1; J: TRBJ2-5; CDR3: CATSIGRYEETQYF
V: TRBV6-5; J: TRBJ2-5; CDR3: CASSYSTLQTQYF
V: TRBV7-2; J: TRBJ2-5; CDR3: CASSSTGVVETQYF
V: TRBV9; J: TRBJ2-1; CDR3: CASSVESSSGFSNEQFF
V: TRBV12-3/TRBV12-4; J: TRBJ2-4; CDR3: CASSLAESSLHF
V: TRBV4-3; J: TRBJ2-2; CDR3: CASSQRDPGLAGVVFGELFF
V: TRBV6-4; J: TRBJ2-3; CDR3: CASSVSLTDSDTQYF
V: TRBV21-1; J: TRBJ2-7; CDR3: CASSITGPEQYF
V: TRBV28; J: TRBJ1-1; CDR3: CASRRSTGRNTEAFF
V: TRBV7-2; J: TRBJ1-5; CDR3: CASSPSGTQPQHF
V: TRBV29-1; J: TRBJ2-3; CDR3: CSVVGLPLDTQYF
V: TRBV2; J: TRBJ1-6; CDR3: CASSEYTSNSPLHF
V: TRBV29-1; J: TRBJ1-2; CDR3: CSVAQRGGYTF
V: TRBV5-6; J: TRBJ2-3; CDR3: CASSLDLNGADTQYF
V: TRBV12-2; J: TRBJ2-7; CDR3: CASRPGPPRGNNSYEQYF
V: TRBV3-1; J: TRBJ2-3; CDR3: CASSLAGQLRTDTQYF
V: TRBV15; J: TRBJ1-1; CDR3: CATSKAQGMNTEAFF
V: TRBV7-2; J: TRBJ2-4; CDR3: CASSLPGTSGTNIQYF
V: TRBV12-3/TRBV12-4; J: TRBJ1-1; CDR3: CASRRQDFTEAFF
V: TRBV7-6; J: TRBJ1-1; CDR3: CASSAPTGGNTEAFF
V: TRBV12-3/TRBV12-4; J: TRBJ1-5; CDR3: CASSDTGENQPQHF
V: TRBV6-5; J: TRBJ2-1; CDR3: CASSYYVGSYNEQFF
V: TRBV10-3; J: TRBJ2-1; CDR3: CAISSPTGRNEQFF
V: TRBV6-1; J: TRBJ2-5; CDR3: CASSNGQFRETQYF
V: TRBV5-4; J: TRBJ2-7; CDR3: CASSLQGKGSPEQYF
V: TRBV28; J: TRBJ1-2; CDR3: CASNRKVTGGADYGYTF
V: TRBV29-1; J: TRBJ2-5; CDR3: CSFRRGIQETQYF
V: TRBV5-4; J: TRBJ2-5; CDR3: CASSLTVQDQETQYF
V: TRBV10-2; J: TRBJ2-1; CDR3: CASSELAGDSYNEQFF
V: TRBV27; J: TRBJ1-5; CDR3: CASSRTGGKGNQPQHF
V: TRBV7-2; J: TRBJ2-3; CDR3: CASSTRLASTDTQYF
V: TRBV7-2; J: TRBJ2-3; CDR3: CASSPRGADTQYF
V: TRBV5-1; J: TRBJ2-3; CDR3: CASSSPDRYSTDTQYF
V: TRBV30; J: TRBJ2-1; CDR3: CAWSVLGNEQFF
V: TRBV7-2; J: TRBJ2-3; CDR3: CASSLARSSGSTDTQYF
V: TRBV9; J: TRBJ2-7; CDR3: CASSVTGGPYEQYF
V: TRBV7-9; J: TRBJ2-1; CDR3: CASSPRTSGSTYNEQFF
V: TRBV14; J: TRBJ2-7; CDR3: CASSHHTGEDFSYEQYF
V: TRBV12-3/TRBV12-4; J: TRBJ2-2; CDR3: CASSFRGLGAGELFF
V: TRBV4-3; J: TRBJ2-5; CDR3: CASSQVGGSQTQYF
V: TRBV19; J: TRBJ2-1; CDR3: CASSIDVVLALNEQFF
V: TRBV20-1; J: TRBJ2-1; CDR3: CSTKEPGLANEQFF
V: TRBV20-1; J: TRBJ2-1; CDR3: CSASGTSGGVLSNEQFF
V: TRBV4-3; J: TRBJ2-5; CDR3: CASSQGTNRGRETQYF